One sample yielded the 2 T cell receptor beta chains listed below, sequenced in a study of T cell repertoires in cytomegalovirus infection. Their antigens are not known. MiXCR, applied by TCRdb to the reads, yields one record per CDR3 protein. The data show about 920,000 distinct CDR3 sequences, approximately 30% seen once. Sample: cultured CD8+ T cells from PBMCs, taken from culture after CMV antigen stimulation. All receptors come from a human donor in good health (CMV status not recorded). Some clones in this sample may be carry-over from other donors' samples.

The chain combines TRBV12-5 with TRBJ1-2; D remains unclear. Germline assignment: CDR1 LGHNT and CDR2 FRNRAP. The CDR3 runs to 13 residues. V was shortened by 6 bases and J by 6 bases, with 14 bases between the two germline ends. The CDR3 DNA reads TGTGCTAGTGGCAGTACCCCCCCCAATGGCTACACCTTC. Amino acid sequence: CASGSTPPNGYTF.

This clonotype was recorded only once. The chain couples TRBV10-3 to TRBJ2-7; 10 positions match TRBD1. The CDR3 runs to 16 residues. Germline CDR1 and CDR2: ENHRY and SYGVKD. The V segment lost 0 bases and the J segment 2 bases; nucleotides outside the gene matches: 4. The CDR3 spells CAISESGQGVTYEQYF. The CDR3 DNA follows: TGTGCCATCAGTGAGTCTGGACAGGGGGTCACCTACGAGCAGTACTTC.